This is a list of T cell receptor beta chains from one sample in a study of blood T cell repertoires in COVID-19. Profiling relied on immunoSEQ multiplex PCR, and the TCRdb table lists in-frame clones only, not all of them. The sample consists of about 75,000 clones, more than 70% of them appearing once. What was sequenced was peripheral blood. The receptors were gathered from a human donor in a cohort sampled during active COVID-19. Both conserved end residues are part of each CDR3. Size values are once, few and many counts, or a class for expanded clones, and some rows have none.

J gene,clone size,V gene,CDR3 protein
TRBJ1-1,NA,TRBV20-1,CSARGTGGSAFF
TRBJ2-5,NA,TRBV12-3/TRBV12-4,CASSPVGAETQYF
TRBJ1-1,NA,TRBV20-1,CSARPQREAFF
TRBJ2-7,NA,TRBV18,CASSPPTRFHEQYF
TRBJ1-4,NA,TRBV3-1/TRBV3-2,CASSTGGKLFF
TRBJ2-3,NA,TRBV9,CASSGGGPPDTQYF
TRBJ2-5,NA,TRBV2,CASSSGVAGGSETQYF
TRBJ2-2,NA,TRBV4-3,CASTAPRVGGELFF
TRBJ1-1,few,TRBV7-2,CASTFPSLQGRTEAFF
TRBJ2-1,NA,TRBV6-1,CASVRRDVNEQFF
TRBJ1-2,NA,TRBV27,CASSFRGHAFYGYTF
TRBJ2-6,NA,TRBV6-2/TRBV6-3,CASSTPSVRGLRSGANVLTF
TRBJ1-4,NA,TRBV27,CASSSGLYNEKLFF
TRBJ1-5,NA,TRBV18,CASSPGGVKPQHF
TRBJ2-7,NA,TRBV19,CASSRTGETYEQYF
TRBJ1-3,few,TRBV18,CASSPRSSGGAGNTIYF
TRBJ1-1,NA,TRBV6-1,CASSEIRGNTEAFF
TRBJ1-1,NA,TRBV2,CATDRDSRTEAFF
TRBJ2-1,NA,TRBV14,CASSQDMGLAGGTNPGEQFF
TRBJ2-5,NA,TRBV27,CASSPGLAGGHQETQYF
TRBJ2-3,once,TRBV9,CASGPGGQSTDTQYF
TRBJ1-5,NA,TRBV7-8,CASSLAAGGGNQPQHF
TRBJ2-1,NA,TRBV19,CASSTQLAGGRNEQFF
TRBJ1-5,many,TRBV12-2,CASRLPGVRGNQPQHF
TRBJ2-1,NA,TRBV7-2,CASSSGGGRPSYNEQFF
TRBJ1-2,NA,TRBV7-2,CASSLKPARGYTF
TRBJ1-3,NA,TRBV9,CASSVADTSGNTIYF
TRBJ1-2,NA,TRBV28,CASSPAGGTGYTF
TRBJ2-1,NA,TRBV29-1,CSVLMGRGGEQFF
TRBJ2-3,NA,TRBV30,CAWGGLAGLTSTQYF
TRBJ1-1,once,TRBV6-5,CASSLNRGDTEAFF
TRBJ1-2,NA,TRBV6-6,CASSYEGHGYGYTF
TRBJ2-5,NA,TRBV5-4,CASSRGTGYMETQYF
TRBJ2-1,NA,TRBV10-3,CATRRAPARVEGEQFF
TRBJ1-1,NA,TRBV6-5,CASTYQGNTEAFF
TRBJ2-3,NA,TRBV12-3/TRBV12-4,CASTVSSTDTQYF
TRBJ1-1,NA,TRBV5-4,CASQTENTEAFF
TRBJ2-7,NA,TRBV6-6,CASTGLADGYEQYF
TRBJ2-5,NA,TRBV9,CASSPDRGRQETQYF
TRBJ1-2,NA,TRBV5-1,CASSPGQGPYGYTF
TRBJ2-7,NA,TRBV27,CASTPQGGLTYEQYF
TRBJ1-5,NA,TRBV28,CASSFGGSFRSSQPQHF
TRBJ1-1,few,TRBV6-6,CASRDRGLGTEAFF
TRBJ2-1,NA,TRBV24-1,CATSARGGEQFF
TRBJ1-1,NA,TRBV7-9,CASSLVTPGAEAFF
TRBJ1-2,few,TRBV3-1/TRBV3-2,CASSRATGGYGYTF
TRBJ2-5,NA,TRBV10-2,CASSDALAGGRETQYF
TRBJ1-2,NA,TRBV2,CASSEDRGFGYTF
TRBJ2-7,NA,TRBV10-2,CASRNRAGLESSYEQYF
TRBJ1-4,once,TRBV6-5,CASSYSGGKLFF